These 21 T cell receptor beta chains were sequenced from one sample in a study of T cell repertoires in cytomegalovirus infection. TCRdb passed the reads through MiXCR, listing each CDR3 protein once. The data show 680,000 or so distinct CDR3 sequences, roughly 33% seen once. These TCRs are of unknown antigen specificity. The sample consisted of cultured PBMCs, taken from culture after CMV antigen stimulation. These receptors were taken from a human donor in good health (CMV status not recorded). Some clones in this sample may be carry-over from other donors' samples.

The chain uses TRBV7-8 and TRBJ1-2, with D perhaps TRBD1 (5 bases). V lost 4 bases and J lost 8, with 17 bases in between. Germline V gene data show CDR1 as SGHVS and CDR2 as FQNEAQ. CDR3 length: 14 amino acids. The CDR3 DNA reads as TGTGCCAGCAGCTCCTTACTCAGGGCGGGGGGCTACACCTTC. The encoded protein is CASSSLLRAGGYTF.

This clonotype was counted at least ten times. The V and J genes are TRBV12-3 or TRBV12-4 and TRBJ2-2; D is unclear. V lost 3 bases to trimming and J lost 4 bases, with 9 bases between them. The CDR3 consists of 14 residues. CDR3 protein: CASSFSSGTGELFF. The CDR3 DNA sequence: TGTGCCAGCAGTTTTTCCTCGGGCACCGGGGAGCTGTTTTTT.

The chain employs TRBV19 and TRBJ2-1; tentatively, D is TRBD2 (6 bases). The CDR3 runs 14 residues. The germline CDR1 and CDR2 sequences are LNHDA and SQIVND (reference sequence). The V end lost 6 bases, the J end lost 3 bases, and 12 bases lay between the germline ends. CDR3 residues: CASSGDLIYNEQFF. In nucleotides, the CDR3 is TGTGCCAGTAGCGGGGACTTGATCTACAATGAGCAGTTCTTC.

The rearrangement links TRBV6-4 to TRBJ2-7; D is perhaps TRBD1 or TRBD2 (5 bases each). The length of the CDR3 is 13 residues. The V gene's germline CDR1 is MRHNA and CDR2 SNTAGT. Trimming stripped 2 bases from V and 6 bases from J, with 11 bases between. The CDR3 loop is CASSDEGKGEQYF. In nucleotides, the CDR3 is TGTGCCAGCAGTGACGAGGGGAAGGGCGAGCAGTACTTC.

The chain links TRBV7-2 to TRBJ2-2, with a weak D call TRBD1 (6 bases). Germline V lookup: CDR1 SGHTA, CDR2 FQGNSA. V dropped 1 base and J dropped 5 bases, with 17 bases sitting between them. This CDR3 has 17 residues. CDR3 sequence: CASSLVFGRGGTGELFF. CDR3 sequence (DNA): TGTGCCAGCAGCTTAGTTTTTGGCAGGGGTGGGACCGGGGAGCTGTTTTTT.

The DNA of the CDR3 is TGTGCCAGCAGTTTCAGGGTGAGAGGAGCTGAAGCTTTCTTT. Residues: CASSFRVRGAEAFF. V usage is TRBV27 and J usage is TRBJ1-1; TRBD1 might be the D (5 bases). CDR3 length equals 14 residues. The germline gives CDR1 MNHEY, CDR2 SMNVEV (reference sequence). V was clipped by 3 bases and J by 6 bases, with 14 bases between them.

This clonotype came up a few times. The CDR3 nucleotides read TGTGCCAGCAGTCCTAAATCAGATTTCTATGAGCAGTTCTTC. This encodes CASSPKSDFYEQFF. The chain is built from TRBV12-3 or TRBV12-4 and TRBJ2-1; D not resolved. The ends were cut back, 5 bases at V and 8 bases at J, with 16 bases in the middle. The CDR3 has 14 residues.

The chain joins TRBV20-1 to TRBJ2-5; 7 nucleotides match TRBD1. J was trimmed by 4 bases and V by 3 bases; bases with no gene match: 8. Germline V gene sequence: CDR1 DFQATT, CDR2 SNEGSKA (reference sequence). This CDR3 has 14 amino acids. For the CDR3, the DNA is TGCAGTGCTAGTGGACAGGAGAGTGGAGAGACCCAGTACTTC. Amino acid sequence: CSASGQESGETQYF.

This clonotype has ten or more counts. CDR3 coding DNA: TGTGCCAGCAGCCCCCAACCCGGGACTGAAGCTTTCTTT. This sequence encodes CASSPQPGTEAFF. This chain uses TRBV7-9 with TRBJ1-1; the D is unclear. The germline V gene has CDR1 SEHNR and CDR2 FQNEAQ (reference sequence). The CDR3 extends over 13 amino acids. The V end was cut by 5 bases, the J end by 5 bases, with 12 bases between.

This clonotype has only a few counts. The chain combines TRBV7-6 with TRBJ2-3; unclear D gene. Trimming pared 1 base from V and 2 bases from J, leaving 7 bases between. This CDR3 is 14 amino acids long. CDR1 and CDR2 from the germline V gene are SGHVS and FNYEAQ. CDR3 DNA: TGTGCCAGCAGCTTAGGACACTTCACAGATACGCAGTATTTT. Encoded protein: CASSLGHFTDTQYF.

This clonotype occurred many times. The CDR3 sequence: CASSLGMVSGRAGQETQYF. CDR3 DNA: TGTGCCAGCAGCTTAGGAATGGTCAGCGGGAGGGCGGGGCAAGAGACCCAGTACTTC. The V gene is TRBV11-2, the J gene TRBJ2-5, with 10 positions matching TRBD2. Unmatched junction bases numbered 13, after V lost 1 base and J lost 2 bases. CDR1 is SGHAT, CDR2 FQNNGV, per germline. This CDR3 spans 19 amino acids.

This chain links TRBV4-1 with TRBJ2-1; possibly TRBD1 or TRBD2 for D (5 bases each). Germline V gene data show CDR1 as MGHRA and CDR2 as YSYEKL. There are 16 residues in the CDR3. The V and J ends lost 0 bases and 3 bases respectively, with 12 bases between them. The CDR3 sequence: CASSQEGLARYNEQFF. CDR3 DNA sequence: TGCGCCAGCAGCCAAGAGGGGCTAGCACGCTACAATGAGCAGTTCTTC.

This clonotype was seen a few times. This rearrangement joins TRBV19 to TRBJ2-3; 8 bases are a match to TRBD2. The V and J ends lost 7 bases and 3 bases, in that order; junction bases with no gene match: 6. The germline V gene has CDR1 LNHDA and CDR2 SQIVND (reference sequence). There are 14 residues in the CDR3. CDR3 sequence reads: CASKAGGGTDTQYF. CDR3 DNA: TGTGCCAGTAAGGCGGGGGGAGGTACAGATACGCAGTATTTT.

This clonotype was picked up a small number of times. This sequence joins TRBV4-1 and TRBJ2-7; D may be TRBD2 (5 bases). CDR3 size: 14 residues. Looked up from germline, CDR1 is MGHRA and CDR2 is YSYEKL. Deletions cut 2 bases from V and 3 bases from J, with 11 bases between. CDR3 loop: CASSQTDGLYEQYF. The CDR3 DNA follows: TGCGCCAGCAGCCAAACCGACGGACTCTACGAGCAGTACTTC.

The chain recombines TRBV29-1 with TRBJ2-3; 9 bases map to TRBD2. The CDR3 spans 12 residues. Losses at the gene ends were 7 bases for V and 4 bases for J; bases not matched to a gene: 3. Germline V CDR1 and CDR2: SQVTM, ANQGSEA. CDR3 in amino acids: CSAGLASDTQYF. The DNA for the CDR3 is TGCAGCGCGGGACTAGCCTCAGATACGCAGTATTTT.

In this sample, this clonotype turned up many times. The chain is built from TRBV7-2 and TRBJ2-5; TRBD1 might be the D (6 bases). Germline V gene sequence: CDR1 SGHTA, CDR2 FQGNSA. This CDR3 comprises 15 residues. V lost 5 bases, J lost 1 base, and 14 bases lay in between. CDR3 residues: CASSPQTGPQETQYF. As DNA, the CDR3 is TGTGCCAGCAGCCCCCAAACAGGGCCCCAAGAGACCCAGTACTTC.

The chain is built from TRBV9 and TRBJ1-1; weak D call: TRBD1 (6 bases). V was pared by 2 bases and J by 3 bases, with 8 bases between. The CDR3 loop spans 13 amino acids. Germline CDR1 SGDLS, CDR2 YYNGEE. The CDR3: CASSVGQHTEAFF. The CDR3 DNA reads TGTGCCAGCAGCGTTGGACAGCACACTGAAGCTTTCTTT.

The V call is TRBV7-2, the J call TRBJ2-7, with D possibly TRBD1 on 6 matching bases. Trimming cost V 7 bases and J 0 bases, with 13 bases left between them. Germline V gene lookup returns CDR1 SGHTA and CDR2 FQGNSA. The CDR3 is 14 residues long. CDR3 in amino acids: CASTPGVNSYEQYF. In DNA form, the CDR3 reads TGTGCCAGCACCCCAGGGGTCAACTCCTACGAGCAGTACTTC.

The chain links TRBV20-1 to TRBJ2-5; D not certain. From germline, CDR1 is DFQATT and CDR2 SNEGSKA (reference sequence). The germline V and J ends were trimmed by 0 bases and 1 base, with 9 bases remaining between them. The CDR3 runs to 14 residues. The CDR3 DNA reads as TGCAGTGCTAGAGATTGGGAAAGCCAAGAGACCCAGTACTTC. This encodes CSARDWESQETQYF.

Only a few counts were recorded for this clonotype. CDR3 sequence: CASSPLMGPTGELFF. The CDR3 DNA sequence: TGTGCCAGCAGCCCACTGATGGGACCCACCGGGGAGCTGTTTTTT. The J gene is TRBJ2-2, the V gene TRBV14, with D tentatively TRBD1 or TRBD2 (5 bases each). The CDR3 is 15 residues long. Trimming pared 4 bases from V and 4 bases from J, leaving 13 bases between. The V gene's germline CDR1 is SGHDN and CDR2 FVKESK.

As to this clonotype: Mismatch with germline at one junction end may stem from a read error. This sequence joins TRBV5-3 and TRBJ1-2; 8 bases match TRBD1. Being an ORF, TRBV5-3 has a function that is uncertain. The CDR3 runs to 14 residues. Written as DNA, the CDR3 is TGTGCCAGCAGCTGGACAGGGAACAACTATGGCTACACCTTC. It codes for CASSWTGNNYGYTF.